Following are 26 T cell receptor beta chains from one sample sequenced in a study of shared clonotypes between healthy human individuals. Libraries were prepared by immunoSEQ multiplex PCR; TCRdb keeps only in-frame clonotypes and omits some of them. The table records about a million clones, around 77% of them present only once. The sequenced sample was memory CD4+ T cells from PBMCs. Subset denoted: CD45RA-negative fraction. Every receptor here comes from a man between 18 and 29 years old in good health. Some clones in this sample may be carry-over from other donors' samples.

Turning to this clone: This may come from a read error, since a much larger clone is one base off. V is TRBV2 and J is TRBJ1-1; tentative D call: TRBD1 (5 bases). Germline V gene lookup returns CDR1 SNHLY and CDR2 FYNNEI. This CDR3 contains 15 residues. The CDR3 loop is CAGSEGGGMNTEAFF. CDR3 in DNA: TGTGCCGGCAGTGAGGGCGGGGGGATGAACACTGAAGCTTTCTTT.

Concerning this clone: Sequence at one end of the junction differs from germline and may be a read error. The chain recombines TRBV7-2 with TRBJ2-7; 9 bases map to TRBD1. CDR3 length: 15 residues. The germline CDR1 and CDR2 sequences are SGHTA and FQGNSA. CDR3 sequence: CASSLAGQGMVASAF. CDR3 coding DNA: TGTGCCAGCAGCTTAGCGGGACAGGGTATGGTCGCGTCAGCCTTC.

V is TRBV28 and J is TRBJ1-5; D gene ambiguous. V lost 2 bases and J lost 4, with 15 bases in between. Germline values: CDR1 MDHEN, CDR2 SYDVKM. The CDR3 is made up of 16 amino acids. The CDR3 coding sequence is TGTGCCAGCAGTTTAGGCCGCGGGAGGCTTAATCAGCCCCAGCATTTT. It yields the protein CASSLGRGRLNQPQHF.

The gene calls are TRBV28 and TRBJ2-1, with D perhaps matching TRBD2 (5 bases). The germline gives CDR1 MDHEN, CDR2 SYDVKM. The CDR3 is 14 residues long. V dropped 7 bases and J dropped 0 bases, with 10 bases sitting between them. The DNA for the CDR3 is TGTGCCAGCAACGAGCGGAGCTCCTACAATGAGCAGTTCTTC. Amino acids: CASNERSSYNEQFF.

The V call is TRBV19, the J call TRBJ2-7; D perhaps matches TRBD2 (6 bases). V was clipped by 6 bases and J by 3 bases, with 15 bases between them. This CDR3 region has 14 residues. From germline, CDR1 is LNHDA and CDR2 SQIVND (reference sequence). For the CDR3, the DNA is TGTGCCAGTAGCGGGACTCCAGAAATCTACGAGCAGTACTTC. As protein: CASSGTPEIYEQYF.

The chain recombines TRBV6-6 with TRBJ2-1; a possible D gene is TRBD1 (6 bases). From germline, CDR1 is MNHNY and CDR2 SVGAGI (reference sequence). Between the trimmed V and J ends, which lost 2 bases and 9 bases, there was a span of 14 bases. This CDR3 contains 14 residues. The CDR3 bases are TGTGCCAGCAGTTACGGACAGCACGCGGGTGAGCAGTTCTTC. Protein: CASSYGQHAGEQFF.

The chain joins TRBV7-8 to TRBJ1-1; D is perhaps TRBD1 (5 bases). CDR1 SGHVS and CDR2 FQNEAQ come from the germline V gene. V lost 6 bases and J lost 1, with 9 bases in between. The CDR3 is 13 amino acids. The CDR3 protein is CASRRDGNTEAFF. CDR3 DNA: TGTGCCAGCAGACGGGACGGGAACACTGAAGCTTTCTTT.

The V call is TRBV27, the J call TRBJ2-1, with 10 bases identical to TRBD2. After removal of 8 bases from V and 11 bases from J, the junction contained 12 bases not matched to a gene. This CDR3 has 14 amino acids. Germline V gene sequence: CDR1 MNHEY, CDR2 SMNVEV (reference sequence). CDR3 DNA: TGTGCCAGCGGGTCCGCACTAGCGGGGTTGAAGCAGTTCTTC. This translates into CASGSALAGLKQFF.

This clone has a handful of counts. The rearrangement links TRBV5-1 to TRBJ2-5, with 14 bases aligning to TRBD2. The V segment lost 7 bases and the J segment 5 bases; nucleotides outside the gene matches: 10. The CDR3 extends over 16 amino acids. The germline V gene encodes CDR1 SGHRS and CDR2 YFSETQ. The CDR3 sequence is CASGQTSGRAGETQYF. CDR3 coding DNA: TGCGCCAGCGGACAGACTAGCGGGAGGGCCGGGGAGACCCAGTACTTC.

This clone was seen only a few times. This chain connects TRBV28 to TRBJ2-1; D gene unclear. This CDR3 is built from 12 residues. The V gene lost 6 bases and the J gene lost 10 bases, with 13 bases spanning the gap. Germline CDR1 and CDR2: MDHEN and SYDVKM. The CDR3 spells CASSQSVAEQFF. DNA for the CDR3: TGTGCCAGCAGCCAATCAGTTGCGGAGCAGTTCTTC.

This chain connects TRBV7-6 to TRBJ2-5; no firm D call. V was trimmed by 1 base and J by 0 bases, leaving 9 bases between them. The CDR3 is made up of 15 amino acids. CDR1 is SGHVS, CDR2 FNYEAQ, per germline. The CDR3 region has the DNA TGTGCCAGCAGCTTAGTCGCAGCTAACCAAGAGACCCAGTACTTC. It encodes CASSLVAANQETQYF.

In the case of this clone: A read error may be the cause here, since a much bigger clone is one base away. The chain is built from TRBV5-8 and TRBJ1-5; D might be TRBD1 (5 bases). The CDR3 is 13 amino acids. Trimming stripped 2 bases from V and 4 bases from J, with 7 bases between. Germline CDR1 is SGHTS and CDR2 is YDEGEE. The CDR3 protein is CASSFGGNQPQHF. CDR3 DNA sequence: TGTGCCAGCAGCTTTGGGGGTAATCAGCCCCAGCATTTT.

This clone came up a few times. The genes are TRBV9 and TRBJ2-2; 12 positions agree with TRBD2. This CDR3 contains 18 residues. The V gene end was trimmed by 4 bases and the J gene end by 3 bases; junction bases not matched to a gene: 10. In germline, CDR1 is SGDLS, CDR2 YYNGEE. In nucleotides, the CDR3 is TGTGCCAGCAGCATCCTAGCGGGAGGGCCCGGGTACACCGGGGAGCTGTTTTTT. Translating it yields CASSILAGGPGYTGELFF.

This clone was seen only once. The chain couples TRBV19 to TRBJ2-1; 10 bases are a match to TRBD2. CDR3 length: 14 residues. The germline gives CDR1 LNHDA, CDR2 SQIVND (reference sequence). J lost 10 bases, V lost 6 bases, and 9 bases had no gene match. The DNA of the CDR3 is TGTGCCAGTAGAGAAAGCGGGAGGGCCTGGGAGCAGTTCTTC. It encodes CASRESGRAWEQFF.

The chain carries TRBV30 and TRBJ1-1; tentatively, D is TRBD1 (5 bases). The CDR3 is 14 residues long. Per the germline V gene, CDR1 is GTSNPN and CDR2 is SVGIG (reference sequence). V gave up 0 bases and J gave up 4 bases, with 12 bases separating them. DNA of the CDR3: TGTGCCTGGAGTGTACCCCTGAGGGGCACTGAAGCTTTCTTT. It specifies CAWSVPLRGTEAFF.

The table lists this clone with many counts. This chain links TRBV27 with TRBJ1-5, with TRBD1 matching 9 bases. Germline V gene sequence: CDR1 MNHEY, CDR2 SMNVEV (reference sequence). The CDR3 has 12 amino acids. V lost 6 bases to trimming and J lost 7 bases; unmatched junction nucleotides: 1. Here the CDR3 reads CASRDRGQPQHF. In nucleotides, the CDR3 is TGTGCCAGCAGGGACAGGGGACAGCCCCAGCATTTT.

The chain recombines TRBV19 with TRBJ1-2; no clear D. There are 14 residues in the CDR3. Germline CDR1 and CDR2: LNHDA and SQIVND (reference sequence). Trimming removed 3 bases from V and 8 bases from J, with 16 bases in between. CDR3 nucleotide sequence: TGTGCCAGTAGTATTGGCGGGGTGACTGGAGGCTACACCTTC. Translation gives CASSIGGVTGGYTF.

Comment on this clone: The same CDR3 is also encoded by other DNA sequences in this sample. CDR3 sequence (DNA): TGTGCCTGGAGTGTACGTGGAGGGAATCAGCCCCAGCATTTT. This translates into CAWSVRGGNQPQHF. The rearrangement uses TRBV30 and TRBJ1-5; D gene ambiguous. CDR3 length equals 14 residues. The germline gives CDR1 GTSNPN, CDR2 SVGIG (reference sequence). The ends were cut back, 0 bases at V and 4 bases at J, with 10 bases in the middle.

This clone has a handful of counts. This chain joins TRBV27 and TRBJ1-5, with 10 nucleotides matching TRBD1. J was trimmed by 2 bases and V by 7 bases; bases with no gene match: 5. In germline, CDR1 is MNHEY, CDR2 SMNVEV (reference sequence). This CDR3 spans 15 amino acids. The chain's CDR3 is CASTPGTGGNQPQHF. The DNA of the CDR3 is TGTGCCAGCACCCCCGGGACAGGGGGCAATCAGCCCCAGCATTTT.

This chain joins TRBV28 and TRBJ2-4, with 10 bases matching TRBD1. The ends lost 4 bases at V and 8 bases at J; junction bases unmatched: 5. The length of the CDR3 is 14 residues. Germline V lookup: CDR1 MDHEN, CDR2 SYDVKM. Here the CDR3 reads CASSSPGTGDIQYF. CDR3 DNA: TGTGCCAGCAGTTCCCCGGGGACAGGGGACATTCAGTACTTC.

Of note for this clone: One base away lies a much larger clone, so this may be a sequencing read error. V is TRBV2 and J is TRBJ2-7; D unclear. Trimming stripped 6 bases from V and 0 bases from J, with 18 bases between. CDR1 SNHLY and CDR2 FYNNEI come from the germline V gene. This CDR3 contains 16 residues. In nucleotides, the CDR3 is TGTGCCAGCAGGCAAATAGGGTGGAGCAACTCCTACGAGCAGTACTTC. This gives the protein CASRQIGWSNSYEQYF.

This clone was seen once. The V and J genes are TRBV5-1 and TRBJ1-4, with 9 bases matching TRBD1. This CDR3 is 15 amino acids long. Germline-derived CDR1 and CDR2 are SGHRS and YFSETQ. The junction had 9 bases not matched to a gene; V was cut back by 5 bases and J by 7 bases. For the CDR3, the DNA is TGCGCCAGCAGGCTTACAGGGGGCTCGGGTGAAAAACTGTTTTTT. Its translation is CASRLTGGSGEKLFF. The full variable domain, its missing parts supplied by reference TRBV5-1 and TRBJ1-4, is KAGVTQTPRYLIKTRGQQVTLSCSPISGHRSVSWYQQTPGQGLQFLFEYFSETQRNKGNFPGRFSGRQFSNSRSEMNVSTLELGDSALYLCASRLTGGSGEKLFFGSGTQLSVL.

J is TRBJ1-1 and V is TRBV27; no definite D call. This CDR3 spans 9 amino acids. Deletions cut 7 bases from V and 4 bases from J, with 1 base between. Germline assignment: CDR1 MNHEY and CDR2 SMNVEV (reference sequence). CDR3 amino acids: CASITEAFF. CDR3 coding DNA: TGTGCCAGCATCACTGAAGCTTTCTTT.

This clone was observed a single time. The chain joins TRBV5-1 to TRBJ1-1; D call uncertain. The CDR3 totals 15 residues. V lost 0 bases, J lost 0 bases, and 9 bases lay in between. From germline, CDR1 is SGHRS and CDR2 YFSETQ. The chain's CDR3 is CASSLAGGLNTEAFF. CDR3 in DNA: TGCGCCAGCAGCTTGGCCGGAGGGCTGAACACTGAAGCTTTCTTT.

CDR3 DNA sequence: TGCGCCAGCAGCCAAGATAAGGGGAAGAAGCAGTACTTC. Translation: CASSQDKGKKQYF. V is TRBV4-3 and J is TRBJ2-5; a possible D gene is TRBD1 (5 bases). V dropped 0 bases and J dropped 11 bases, with 13 bases sitting between them. Germline V CDR1 and CDR2: LGHNA, YSLEER. This CDR3 contains 13 residues.

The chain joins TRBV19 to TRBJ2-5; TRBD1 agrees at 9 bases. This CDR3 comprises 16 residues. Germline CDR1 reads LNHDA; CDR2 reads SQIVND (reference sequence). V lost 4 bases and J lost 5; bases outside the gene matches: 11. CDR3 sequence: CASSTNGQGSWETQYF. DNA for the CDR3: TGTGCCAGTAGTACCAATGGACAGGGGAGTTGGGAGACCCAGTACTTC.